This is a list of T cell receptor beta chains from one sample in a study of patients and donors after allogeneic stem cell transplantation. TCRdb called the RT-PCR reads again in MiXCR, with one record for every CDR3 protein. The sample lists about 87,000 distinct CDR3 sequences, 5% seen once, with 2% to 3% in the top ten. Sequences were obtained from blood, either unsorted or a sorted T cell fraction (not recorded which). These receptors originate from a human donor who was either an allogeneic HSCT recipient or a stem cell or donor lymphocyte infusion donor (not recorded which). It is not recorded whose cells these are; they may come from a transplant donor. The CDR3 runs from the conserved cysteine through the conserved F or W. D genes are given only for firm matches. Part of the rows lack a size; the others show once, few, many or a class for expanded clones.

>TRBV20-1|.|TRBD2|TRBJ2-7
CSARDDGTSGRANTYEQYF
TGCAGTGCTAGAGATGATGGGACTAGCGGGAGGGCGAATACCTACGAGCAGTACTTC
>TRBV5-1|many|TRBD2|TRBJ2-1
CASRLWGSSSGRGYEQFF
TGCGCCAGCAGGCTATGGGGCTCGTCTAGCGGGAGGGGCTATGAGCAGTTCTTC
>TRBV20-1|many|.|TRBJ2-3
CSARLQQSAYTQYF
TGCAGTGCTAGACTTCAGCAGAGCGCATATACGCAGTATTTT
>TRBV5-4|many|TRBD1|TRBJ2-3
CASSLGRGPDTQYF
TGTGCCAGCAGCTTGGGCAGGGGGCCAGATACGCAGTATTTT
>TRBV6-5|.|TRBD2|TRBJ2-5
CASSYQPGLAGGKETQYF
TGTGCCAGCAGTTACCAGCCGGGACTAGCGGGGGGGAAGGAGACCCAGTACTTC
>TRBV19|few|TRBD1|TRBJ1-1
CASSGRAGGITEAFF
TGTGCCAGCTCCGGCCGCGCAGGGGGTATCACTGAAGCTTTCTTT
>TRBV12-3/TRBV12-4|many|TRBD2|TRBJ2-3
CASSLTSGVIDTQYF
TGTGCCAGCAGTTTGACTAGCGGGGTGATAGATACGCAGTATTTT
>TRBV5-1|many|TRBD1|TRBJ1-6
CASSLEGTGGGTPLHF
TGCGCCAGCAGCTTGGAGGGGACAGGGGGAGGAACACCCCTCCACTTT
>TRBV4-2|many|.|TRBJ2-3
CASSPRQGGFASGTDTQYF
TGTGCCAGCAGCCCTCGGCAGGGGGGTTTTGCTAGTGGTACAGATACGCAGTATTTT
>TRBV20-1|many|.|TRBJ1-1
CSARGFVTTEAFF
TGCAGTGCTAGAGGGTTTGTGACAACTGAAGCTTTCTTT
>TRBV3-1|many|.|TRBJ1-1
CASTPREGTEAFF
TGTGCCAGCACCCCCCGGGAGGGCACTGAAGCTTTCTTT
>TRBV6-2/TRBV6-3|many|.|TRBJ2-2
CASSYRAPGGRNTGELFF
TGTGCCAGCAGTTATCGGGCCCCAGGGGGGAGAAACACCGGGGAGCTGTTTTTT
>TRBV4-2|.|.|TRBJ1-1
CASSLQRGVGANTEAFF
TGTGCCAGCAGCCTACAAAGGGGGGTAGGGGCCAACACTGAAGCTTTCTTT
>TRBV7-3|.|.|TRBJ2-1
CASSLQGQPSNEQFF
TGTGCCAGCAGCTTACAGGGCCAGCCCTCCAATGAGCAGTTCTTC
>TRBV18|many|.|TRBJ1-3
CASSPQGGIGNTIYF
TGTGCCAGCTCACCACAGGGAGGGATCGGAAACACCATATATTTT
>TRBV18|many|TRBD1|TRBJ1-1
CASSRTGSNTEAFF
TGTGCCAGCTCACGGACAGGGTCGAACACTGAAGCTTTCTTT
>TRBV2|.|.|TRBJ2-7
CASTEYERGFSSYEQYF
TGTGCCAGCACCGAATATGAGAGGGGGTTTAGCTCCTACGAGCAGTACTTC
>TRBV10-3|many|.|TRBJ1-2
CAISSTDSYGYTF
TGTGCCATCAGTTCGACAGATTCCTATGGCTACACCTTC
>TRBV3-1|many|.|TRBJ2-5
CASSQELGRTQYF
TGTGCCAGCAGCCAAGAGTTGGGTCGGACCCAGTACTTC
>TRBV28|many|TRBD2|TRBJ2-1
CASSSAGGKHNEQFF
TGTGCCAGCAGTTCAGCGGGAGGGAAGCACAATGAGCAGTTCTTC
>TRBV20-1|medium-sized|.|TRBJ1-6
CSAKQPYNSPLHF
TGCAGTGCCAAGCAACCGTATAATTCACCCCTCCACTTT
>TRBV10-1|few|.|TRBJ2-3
CASSEALGRLYF
TGCGCCAGCAGTGAGGCTCTAGGTCGCCTTTATTTT
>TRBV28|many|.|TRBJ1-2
CASTQGSYGYTF
TGTGCCAGCACCCAGGGCTCCTATGGCTACACCTTC
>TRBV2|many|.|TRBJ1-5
CASSESGRNQPQHF
TGTGCCAGCAGTGAATCAGGGCGCAATCAGCCCCAGCATTTT
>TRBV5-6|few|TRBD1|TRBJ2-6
CASSLGTGPYSGANVLTF
TGTGCCAGCAGCTTGGGGACAGGGCCGTACTCTGGGGCCAACGTCCTGACTTTC
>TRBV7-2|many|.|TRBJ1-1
CASTRQTNTEAFF
TGTGCCAGCACCAGACAGACGAACACTGAAGCTTTCTTT
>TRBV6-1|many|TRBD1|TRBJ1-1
CALTGGGTEAFF
TGTGCTCTGACAGGGGGCGGCACTGAAGCTTTCTTT
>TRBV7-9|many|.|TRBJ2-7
CASSLSVAGGYEQYF
TGTGCCAGCAGCCTATCGGTCGCGGGCGGCTACGAGCAGTACTTC
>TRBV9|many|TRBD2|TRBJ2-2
CASSAGLATGELFF
TGTGCCAGCAGCGCCGGACTAGCGACCGGGGAGCTGTTTTTT
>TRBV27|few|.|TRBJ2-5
CASSSQLEETQYF
TGTGCCAGCAGTTCGCAGTTAGAAGAGACCCAGTACTTC
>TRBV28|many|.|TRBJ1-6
CASSVYRGERSPLHF
TGTGCCAGCAGTGTATACCGGGGCGAAAGGTCACCCCTCCACTTT